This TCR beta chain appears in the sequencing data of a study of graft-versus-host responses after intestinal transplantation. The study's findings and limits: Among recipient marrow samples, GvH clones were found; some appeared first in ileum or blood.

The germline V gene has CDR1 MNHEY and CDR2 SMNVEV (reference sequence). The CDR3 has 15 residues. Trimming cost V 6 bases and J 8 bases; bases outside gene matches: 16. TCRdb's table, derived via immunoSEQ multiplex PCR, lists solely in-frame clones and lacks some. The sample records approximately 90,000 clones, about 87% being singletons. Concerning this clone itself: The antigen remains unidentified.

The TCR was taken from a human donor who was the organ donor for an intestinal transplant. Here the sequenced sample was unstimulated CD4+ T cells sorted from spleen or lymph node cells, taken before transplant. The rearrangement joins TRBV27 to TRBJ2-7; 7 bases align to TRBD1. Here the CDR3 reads CASSPPGDSLRKQYF. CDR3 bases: TGTGCCAGCAGCCCTCCCGGGGACAGTCTTCGAAAGCAGTACTTC.